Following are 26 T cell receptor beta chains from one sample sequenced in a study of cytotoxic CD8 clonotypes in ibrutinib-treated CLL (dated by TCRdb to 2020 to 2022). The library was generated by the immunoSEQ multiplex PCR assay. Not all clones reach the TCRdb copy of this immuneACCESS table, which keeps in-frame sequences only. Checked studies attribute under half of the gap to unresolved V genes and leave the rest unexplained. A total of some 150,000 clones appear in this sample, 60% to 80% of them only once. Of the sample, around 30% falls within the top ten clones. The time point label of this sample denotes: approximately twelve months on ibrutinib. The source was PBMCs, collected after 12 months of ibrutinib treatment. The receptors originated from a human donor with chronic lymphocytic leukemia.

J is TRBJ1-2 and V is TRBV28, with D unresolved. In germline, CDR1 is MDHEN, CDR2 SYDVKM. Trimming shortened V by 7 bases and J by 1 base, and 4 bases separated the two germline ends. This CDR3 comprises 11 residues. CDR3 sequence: CASINNYGYTF. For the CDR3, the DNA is TGTGCCAGCATCAATAACTATGGCTACACCTTC.

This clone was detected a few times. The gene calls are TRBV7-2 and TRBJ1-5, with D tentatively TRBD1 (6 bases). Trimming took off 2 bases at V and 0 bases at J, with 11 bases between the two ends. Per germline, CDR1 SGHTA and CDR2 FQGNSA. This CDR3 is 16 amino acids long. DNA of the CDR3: TGTGCCAGCAGCTTAAACAGGGTCAGTAGCAATCAGCCCCAGCATTTT. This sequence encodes CASSLNRVSSNQPQHF.

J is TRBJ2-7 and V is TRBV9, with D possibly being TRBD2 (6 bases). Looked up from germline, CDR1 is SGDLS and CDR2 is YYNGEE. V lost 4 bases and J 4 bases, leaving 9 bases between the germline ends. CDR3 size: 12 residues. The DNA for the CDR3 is TGTGCCAGCAGCCGGGACTTTTACGAGCAGTACTTC. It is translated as CASSRDFYEQYF. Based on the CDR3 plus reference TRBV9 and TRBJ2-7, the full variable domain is DSGVTQTPKHLITATGQRVTLRCSPRSGDLSVYWYQQSLDQGLQFLIQYYNGEERAKGNILERFSAQQFPDLHSELNLSSLELGDSALYFCASSRDFYEQYFGPGTRLTVT.

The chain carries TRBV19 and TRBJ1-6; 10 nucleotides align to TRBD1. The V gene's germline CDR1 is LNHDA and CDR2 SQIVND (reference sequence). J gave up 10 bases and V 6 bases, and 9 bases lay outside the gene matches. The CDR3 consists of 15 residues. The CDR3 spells CASRLGQGVISPLHF. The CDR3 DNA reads TGTGCCAGTAGGCTCGGACAGGGGGTTATCTCACCCCTCCACTTT. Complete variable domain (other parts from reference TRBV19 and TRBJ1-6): DGGITQSPKYLFRKEGQNVTLSCEQNLNHDAMYWYRQDPGQGLRLIYYSQIVNDFQKGDIAEGYSVSREKKESFPLTVTSAQKNPTAFYLCASRLGQGVISPLHFGNGTRLTVT.

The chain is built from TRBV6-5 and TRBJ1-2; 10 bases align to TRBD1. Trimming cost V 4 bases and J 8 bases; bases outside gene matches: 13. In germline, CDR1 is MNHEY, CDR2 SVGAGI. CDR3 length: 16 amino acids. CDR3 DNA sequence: TGTGCCAGCAGTTGGGATAGGGACAGGGGAACGAACGGCTACACCTTC. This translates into CASSWDRDRGTNGYTF.

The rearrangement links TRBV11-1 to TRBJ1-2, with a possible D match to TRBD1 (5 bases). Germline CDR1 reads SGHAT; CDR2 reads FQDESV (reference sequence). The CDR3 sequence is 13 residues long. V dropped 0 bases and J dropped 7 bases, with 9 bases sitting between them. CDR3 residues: CASSLASGLGYTF. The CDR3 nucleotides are TGTGCCAGCAGCTTAGCTTCAGGGCTTGGCTACACCTTC.

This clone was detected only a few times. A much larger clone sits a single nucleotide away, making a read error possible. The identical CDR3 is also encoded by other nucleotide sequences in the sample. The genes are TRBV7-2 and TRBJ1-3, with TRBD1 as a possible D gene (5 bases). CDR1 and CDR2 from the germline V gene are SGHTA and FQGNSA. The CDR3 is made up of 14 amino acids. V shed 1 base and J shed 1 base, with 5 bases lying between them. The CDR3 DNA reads TGTGCCAGCAGCTTAGGGGGGTCTGGAAACACCATATATTTT. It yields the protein CASSLGGSGNTIYF.

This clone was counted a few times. The DNA for the CDR3 is TGTGCCAGCAGACTACTGGGACTAGCCGTCGGGGAGCTGTTTTTT. Translated: CASRLLGLAVGELFF. The chain joins TRBV28 to TRBJ2-2; 9 positions match TRBD2. Per germline, CDR1 MDHEN and CDR2 SYDVKM. The junction had 9 bases not matched to a gene; V was cut back by 6 bases and J by 7 bases. CDR3 length: 15 amino acids.

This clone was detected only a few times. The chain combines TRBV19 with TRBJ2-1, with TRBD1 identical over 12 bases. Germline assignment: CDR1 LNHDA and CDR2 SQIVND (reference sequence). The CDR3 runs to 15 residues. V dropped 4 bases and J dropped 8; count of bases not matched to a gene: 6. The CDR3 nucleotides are TGTGCCAGTAGTACCGGGACAGGGGGCGTGCATGAGCAGTTCTTC. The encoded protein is CASSTGTGGVHEQFF.

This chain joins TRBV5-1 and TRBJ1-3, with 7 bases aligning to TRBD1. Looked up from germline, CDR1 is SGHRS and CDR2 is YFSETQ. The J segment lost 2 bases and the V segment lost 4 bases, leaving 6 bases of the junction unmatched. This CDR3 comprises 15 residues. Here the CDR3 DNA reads TGCGCCAGCAGCGCTTCCGGGACAGCTGGAAACACCATATATTTT. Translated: CASSASGTAGNTIYF. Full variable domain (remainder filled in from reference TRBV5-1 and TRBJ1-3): KAGVTQTPRYLIKTRGQQVTLSCSPISGHRSVSWYQQTPGQGLQFLFEYFSETQRNKGNFPGRFSGRQFSNSRSEMNVSTLELGDSALYLCASSASGTAGNTIYFGEGSWLTVV.

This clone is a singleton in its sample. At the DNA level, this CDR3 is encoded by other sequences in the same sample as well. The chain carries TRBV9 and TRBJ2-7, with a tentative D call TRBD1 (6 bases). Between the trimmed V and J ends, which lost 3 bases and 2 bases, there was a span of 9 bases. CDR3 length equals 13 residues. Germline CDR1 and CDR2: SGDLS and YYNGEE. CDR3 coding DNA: TGTGCCAGCAGCGCCGGACAGACCTACGAGCAGTACTTC. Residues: CASSAGQTYEQYF.

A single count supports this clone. The CDR3 spells CAWSVLAGVRNEQFF. The CDR3 DNA sequence: TGTGCCTGGAGTGTACTAGCGGGAGTTCGGAATGAGCAGTTCTTC. The V gene is TRBV30, the J gene TRBJ2-1; 11 bases are shared with TRBD2. CDR3 size: 15 residues. Per germline, CDR1 GTSNPN and CDR2 SVGIG (reference sequence). V shed 0 bases, J shed 7 bases, and the junction held 5 bases outside the gene matches.

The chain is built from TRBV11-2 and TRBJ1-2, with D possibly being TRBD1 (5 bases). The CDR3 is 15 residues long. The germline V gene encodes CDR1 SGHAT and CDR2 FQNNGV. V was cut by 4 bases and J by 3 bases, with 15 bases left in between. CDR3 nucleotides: TGTGCCAGCAGCTATGGGGCAGCCTTCGACTATGGCTACACCTTC. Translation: CASSYGAAFDYGYTF.

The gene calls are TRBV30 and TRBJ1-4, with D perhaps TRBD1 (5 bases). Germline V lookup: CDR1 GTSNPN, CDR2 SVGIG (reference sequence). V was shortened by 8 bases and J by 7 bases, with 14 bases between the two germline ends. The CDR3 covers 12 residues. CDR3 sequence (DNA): TGTGCCGGGACCTTGGGCTCTGAAAAACTGTTTTTT. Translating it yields CAGTLGSEKLFF.

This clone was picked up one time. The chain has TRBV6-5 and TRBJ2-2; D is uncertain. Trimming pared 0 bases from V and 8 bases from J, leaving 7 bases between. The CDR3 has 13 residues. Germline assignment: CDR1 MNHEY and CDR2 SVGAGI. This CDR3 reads CASSYSKSGELFF. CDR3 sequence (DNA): TGTGCCAGCAGTTACTCGAAAAGTGGGGAGCTGTTTTTT.

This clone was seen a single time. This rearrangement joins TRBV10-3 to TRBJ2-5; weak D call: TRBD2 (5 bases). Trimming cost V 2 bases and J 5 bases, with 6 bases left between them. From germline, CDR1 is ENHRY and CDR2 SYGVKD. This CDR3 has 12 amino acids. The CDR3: CAISEPGETQYF. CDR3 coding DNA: TGTGCCATCAGTGAGCCGGGGGAGACCCAGTACTTC.

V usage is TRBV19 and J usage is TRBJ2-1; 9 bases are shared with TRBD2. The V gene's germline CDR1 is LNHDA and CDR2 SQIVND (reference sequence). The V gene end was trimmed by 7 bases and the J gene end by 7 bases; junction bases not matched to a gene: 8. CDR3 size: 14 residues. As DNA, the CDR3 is TGTGCCAGTAAGTCAAGCGGGAGGAATAATGAGCAGTTCTTC. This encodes CASKSSGRNNEQFF.

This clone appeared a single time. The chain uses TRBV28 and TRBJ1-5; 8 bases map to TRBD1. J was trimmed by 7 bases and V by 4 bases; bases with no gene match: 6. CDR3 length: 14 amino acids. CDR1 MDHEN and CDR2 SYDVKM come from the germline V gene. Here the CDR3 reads CASSSGGAGQPQHF. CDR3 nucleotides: TGTGCCAGCAGTTCAGGGGGCGCGGGACAGCCCCAGCATTTT. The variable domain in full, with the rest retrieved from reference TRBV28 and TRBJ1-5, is DVKVTQSSRYLVKRTGEKVFLECVQDMDHENMFWYRQDPGLGLRLIYFSYDVKMKEKGDIPEGYSVSREKKERFSLILESASTNQTSMYLCASSSGGAGQPQHFGDGTRLSIL.

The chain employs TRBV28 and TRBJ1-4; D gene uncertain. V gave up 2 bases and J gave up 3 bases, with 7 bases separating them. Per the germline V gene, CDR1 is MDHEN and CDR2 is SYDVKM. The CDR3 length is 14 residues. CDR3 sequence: CASSLRVANEKLFF. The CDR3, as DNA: TGTGCCAGCAGTTTAAGGGTGGCTAATGAAAAACTGTTTTTT.

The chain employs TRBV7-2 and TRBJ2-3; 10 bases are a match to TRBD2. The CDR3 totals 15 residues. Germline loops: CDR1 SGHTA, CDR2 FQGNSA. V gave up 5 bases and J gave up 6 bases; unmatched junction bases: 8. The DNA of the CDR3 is TGTGCCAGCAGCCCGTGGACTAGCGGCAAGGATACGCAGTATTTT. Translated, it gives CASSPWTSGKDTQYF.

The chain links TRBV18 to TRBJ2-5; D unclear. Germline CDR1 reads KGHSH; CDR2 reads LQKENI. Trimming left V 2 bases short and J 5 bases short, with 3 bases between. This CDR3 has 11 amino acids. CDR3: CASSPTETQYF. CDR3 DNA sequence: TGTGCCAGCTCACCAACGGAGACCCAGTACTTC.

This chain's CDR3 is CASSSLAGRTYEQYF. As DNA, the CDR3 is TGTGCCAGCAGCTCCCTAGCGGGGAGAACCTACGAGCAGTACTTC. The V call is TRBV7-9, the J call TRBJ2-7; TRBD2 matches at 9 bases. Germline values: CDR1 SEHNR, CDR2 FQNEAQ (reference sequence). This CDR3 comprises 15 residues. V lost 4 bases to trimming and J lost 2 bases; unmatched junction nucleotides: 6.

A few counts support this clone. CDR3 loop: CARKGASTDTQYF. The CDR3, as DNA: TGTGCTCGTAAGGGGGCCTCCACAGATACGCAGTATTTT. The chain has TRBV6-5 and TRBJ2-3, with 7 nucleotides matching TRBD1. CDR1 is MNHEY, CDR2 SVGAGI, per germline. The length of the CDR3 is 13 residues.

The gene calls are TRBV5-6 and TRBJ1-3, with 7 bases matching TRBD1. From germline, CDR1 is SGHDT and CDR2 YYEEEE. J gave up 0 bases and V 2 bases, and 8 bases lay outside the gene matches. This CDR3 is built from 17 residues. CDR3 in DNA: TGTGCCAGCAGCTTATACCTGGGACAGAGCTCTGGAAACACCATATATTTT. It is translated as CASSLYLGQSSGNTIYF. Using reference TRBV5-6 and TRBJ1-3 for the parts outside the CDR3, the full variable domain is DAGVTQSPTHLIKTRGQQVTLRCSPKSGHDTVSWYQQALGQGPQFIFQYYEEEERQRGNFPDRFSGHQFPNYSSELNVNALLLGDSALYLCASSLYLGQSSGNTIYFGEGSWLTVV.

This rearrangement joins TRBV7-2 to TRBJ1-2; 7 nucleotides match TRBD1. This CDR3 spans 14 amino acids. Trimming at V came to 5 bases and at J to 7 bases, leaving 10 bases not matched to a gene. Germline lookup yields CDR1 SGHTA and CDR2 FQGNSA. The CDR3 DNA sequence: TGTGCCAGCAGCGCACAGGGGATGTATCGTGGCTACACCTTC. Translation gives CASSAQGMYRGYTF.

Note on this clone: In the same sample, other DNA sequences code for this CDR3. The CDR3 bases are TGTGCCAGCAGTTTACAGCAAGAGACCCAGTACTTC. Amino acids: CASSLQQETQYF. The V call is TRBV28, the J call TRBJ2-5; D ambiguous. This CDR3 region has 12 residues. Germline loops: CDR1 MDHEN, CDR2 SYDVKM. Between the trimmed V and J ends, which lost 2 bases and 2 bases, there was a span of 3 bases.